The sequence of this T cell receptor (beta chain) was determined in a study of T cells after yellow fever vaccination. In the study overall: Some fractions had low cell numbers, and these were prepared with SMART-Seq v4 Ultra Low Input.

The CDR3 spans 16 residues. CDR1 and CDR2 (germline): SEHNR, FQNEAQ (reference sequence). Trimming took 2 bases from V and 0 from J; bases not matched to a gene: 4. This clonotype was found many times. Using its own MiXCR run on the 5' RACE reads, TCRdb lists one record per CDR3 protein. The sample lists hundreds of thousands of distinct CDR3 sequences; 8.7% were seen once. This rearrangement joins TRBV7-9 to TRBJ1-2; TRBD1 agrees at 9 bases. The input for sequencing was PBMCs, taken on the day of the first yellow fever vaccination. The TCR was taken from a man younger than 35 who received the YFV17D yellow fever vaccine. The CDR3 is CASSLNRGRTNYGYTF. In nucleotides, the CDR3 is TGTGCCAGCAGCTTAAACAGGGGGCGAACTAACTATGGCTACACCTTC.